This T cell receptor beta chain was recovered during a study of T-cell reconstitution after alpha-beta-depleted transplantation in children. Trimming removed 2 bases from V and 12 bases from J, with 11 bases in between. CDR1 MNHNS and CDR2 SASEGT come from the germline V gene. The CDR3 has 12 amino acids. Preparation of the TCRbeta library was carried out with unique molecular identifiers. From the PCR reads, TCRdb called clonotypes with MiXCR, one entry per CDR3 protein. The table shows about 72,000 distinct CDR3 sequences, with just under 7.5% occurring only once. This clonotype turned up a few times.

The TCR comes from a human donor who donated a stem cell graft to a child with acute lymphoblastic leukemia. This specimen was PBMCs from the stem cell graft donor, taken from the stem cell graft. V and J are TRBV6-1 and TRBJ2-1; D gene unclear. In DNA form, the CDR3 reads TGTGCCAGCAGTGAAACGGCTTATCGGCAGTTCTTC. This gives the protein CASSETAYRQFF.